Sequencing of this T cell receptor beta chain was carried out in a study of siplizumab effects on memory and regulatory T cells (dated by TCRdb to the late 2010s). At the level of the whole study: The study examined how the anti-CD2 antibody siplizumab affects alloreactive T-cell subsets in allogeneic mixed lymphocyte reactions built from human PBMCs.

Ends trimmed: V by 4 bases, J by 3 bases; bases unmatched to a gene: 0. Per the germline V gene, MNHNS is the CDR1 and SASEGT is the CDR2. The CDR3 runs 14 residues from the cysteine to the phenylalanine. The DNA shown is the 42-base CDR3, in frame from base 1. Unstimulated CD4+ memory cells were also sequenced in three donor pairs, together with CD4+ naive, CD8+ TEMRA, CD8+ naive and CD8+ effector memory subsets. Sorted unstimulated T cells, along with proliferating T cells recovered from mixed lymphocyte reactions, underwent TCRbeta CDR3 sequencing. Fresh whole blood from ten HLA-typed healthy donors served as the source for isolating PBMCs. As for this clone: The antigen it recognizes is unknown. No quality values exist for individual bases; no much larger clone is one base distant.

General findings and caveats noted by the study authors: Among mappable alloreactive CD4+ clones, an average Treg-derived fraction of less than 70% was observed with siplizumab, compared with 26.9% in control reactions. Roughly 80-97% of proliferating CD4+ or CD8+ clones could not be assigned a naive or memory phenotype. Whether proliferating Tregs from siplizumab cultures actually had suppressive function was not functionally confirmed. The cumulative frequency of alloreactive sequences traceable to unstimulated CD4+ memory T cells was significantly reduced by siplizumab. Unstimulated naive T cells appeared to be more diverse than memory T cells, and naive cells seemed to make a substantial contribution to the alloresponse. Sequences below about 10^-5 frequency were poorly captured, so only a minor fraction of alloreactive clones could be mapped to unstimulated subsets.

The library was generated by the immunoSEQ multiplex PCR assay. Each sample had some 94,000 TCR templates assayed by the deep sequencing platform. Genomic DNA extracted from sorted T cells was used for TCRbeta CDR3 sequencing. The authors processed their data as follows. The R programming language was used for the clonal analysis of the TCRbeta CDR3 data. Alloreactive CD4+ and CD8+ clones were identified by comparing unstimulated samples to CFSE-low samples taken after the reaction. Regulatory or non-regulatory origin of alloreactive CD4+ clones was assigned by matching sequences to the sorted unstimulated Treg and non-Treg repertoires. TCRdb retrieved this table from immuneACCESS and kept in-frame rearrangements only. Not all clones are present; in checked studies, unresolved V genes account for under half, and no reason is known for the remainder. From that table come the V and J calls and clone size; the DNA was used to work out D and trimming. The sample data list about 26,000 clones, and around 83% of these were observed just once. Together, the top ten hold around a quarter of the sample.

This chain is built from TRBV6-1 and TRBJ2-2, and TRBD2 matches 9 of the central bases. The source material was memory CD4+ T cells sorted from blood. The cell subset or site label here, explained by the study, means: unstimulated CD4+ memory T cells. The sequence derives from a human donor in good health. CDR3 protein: CASSVAGDTGELFF. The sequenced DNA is TGTGCCAGCAGTGTAGCGGGGGACACCGGGGAGCTGTTTTTT.